Below, 12 T cell receptor beta chains from the same sample are listed, as sequenced in a study of spatial heterogeneity in lung cancer. One entry per CDR3 protein results from TCRdb running MiXCR on the 5' RACE reads. The data contain approximately 11,000 distinct CDR3 sequences, about 3.7% of them singletons. Regarding time point: sample taken at primary tumor resection. Unsorted samples of tumor, nontumor lung or frozen PBMC had their whole RNA sequenced. Specimen: PBMCs, collected at surgery. The receptors here all came from a female donor with early-stage non-small cell lung cancer.

This clonotype was counted ten times or more. This beta chain lies outside the target of a library built for alpha chains; its clone size means little. The V call is TRBV6-1, the J call TRBJ2-4; 7 nucleotides line up with TRBD2. This CDR3 region has 15 residues. J was trimmed by 7 bases and V by 7 bases; bases with no gene match: 13. CDR1 is MNHNS, CDR2 SASEGT, per germline. The CDR3 sequence: CASTRTRGIGNIQYF. DNA of the CDR3: TGTGCCAGCACCCGGACTAGAGGTATTGGCAACATTCAGTACTTC.

There are many counts of this clonotype. Because this beta chain is a stray read in a library intended to capture alpha chains, its abundance should not be given much weight. The chain recombines TRBV20-1 with TRBJ2-1; 10 bases agree with TRBD2. The J segment lost 4 bases and the V segment lost 0 bases, leaving 9 bases of the junction unmatched. The length of the CDR3 is 17 residues. CDR1 and CDR2 (germline): DFQATT, SNEGSKA (reference sequence). CDR3: CSARDPGSGRVYNEQFF. Written as DNA, the CDR3 is TGCAGTGCTAGAGATCCAGGGAGCGGGAGGGTTTACAATGAGCAGTTCTTC.

This clonotype has a handful of counts. Being off target in a library aimed at alpha chains, this beta chain has a size of little meaning. V usage is TRBV12-5 and J usage is TRBJ2-3; D unclear. The V gene's germline CDR1 is LGHNT and CDR2 FRNRAP. V was trimmed by 1 base and J by 7 bases, leaving 9 bases between them. The CDR3 extends over 13 amino acids. The CDR3 sequence: CASGLGAENTQYF. The CDR3 nucleotides read TGTGCTAGTGGTTTGGGGGCCGAAAATACGCAGTATTTT.

This clonotype was detected ten times or more. The library was designed around alpha chains, so this beta chain is a stray read whose abundance carries little weight. V is TRBV18 and J is TRBJ2-3; 9 bases line up with TRBD1. V was pared by 4 bases and J by 3 bases, with 8 bases of the junction left unmatched. From germline, CDR1 is KGHSH and CDR2 LQKENI. This CDR3 is built from 16 residues. CDR3 DNA: TGTGCCAGCTCACTTTCCCGGACAGGGGTGACAGATACGCAGTATTTT. It specifies CASSLSRTGVTDTQYF.

The table lists this clonotype with many counts. This beta chain is an unintended read in a library built for alpha chains; its size means little. The V call is TRBV7-2, the J call TRBJ2-5; perhaps D is TRBD1 or TRBD2 (5 bases each). The germline V gene has CDR1 SGHTA and CDR2 FQGNSA. V was cut by 5 bases and J by 13 bases, with 20 bases left in between. CDR3 length equals 13 residues. The CDR3 is CASSPGTVQRRYF. CDR3 DNA: TGTGCCAGCAGCCCGGGGACCGTCCAACGAAGGTACTTC.

This clonotype has at least ten counts. This beta chain is an off-target read within a library intended for alpha chains, so its frequency means little. The V call is TRBV11-2, the J call TRBJ2-7; D is unclear. The germline gives CDR1 SGHAT, CDR2 FQNNGV. The V and J ends lost 4 bases and 2 bases respectively, with 9 bases between them. This CDR3 is built from 13 residues. DNA of the CDR3: TGTGCCAGCAGCTCACTACATGCCTACGAGCAGTACTTC. Amino acids: CASSSLHAYEQYF.

This clonotype is labeled as medium-sized. The library was designed around alpha chains, so this beta chain is a stray read whose abundance carries little weight. The V call is TRBV13, the J call TRBJ2-7; D is uncertain. V dropped 0 bases and J dropped 4 bases, with 4 bases sitting between them. Germline V gene sequence: CDR1 PRHDT, CDR2 FYEKMQ (reference sequence). CDR3 length: 12 residues. The CDR3 nucleotides are TGTGCCAGCAGCTTAGGGGGGTACGAGCAGTACTTC. Its translation is CASSLGGYEQYF.

A note on this clonotype: This beta chain turned up in a library designed for alpha chains; as an off-target read, its abundance says little. The V and J genes are TRBV5-1 and TRBJ2-5; the D is unclear. This CDR3 has 16 residues. The germline CDR1 and CDR2 sequences are SGHRS and YFSETQ. Between the trimmed V and J ends, which lost 0 bases and 1 base, there was a span of 13 bases. The CDR3 here is CASSLGYSNLQETQYF. The CDR3 bases are TGCGCCAGCAGCTTGGGGTACAGTAATCTCCAAGAGACCCAGTACTTC.

This clonotype was observed at least ten times. This beta chain is an unintended read in a library built for alpha chains; its size means little. This chain uses TRBV12-3 or TRBV12-4 with TRBJ2-1; D unclear. There are 12 residues in the CDR3. The V and J ends lost 5 bases and 6 bases respectively, with 8 bases between them. The CDR3: CASSRPSNEQFF. CDR3 nucleotide sequence: TGTGCCAGCAGTCGACCCAGCAATGAGCAGTTCTTC.

This clonotype was recorded at least ten times. This beta chain lies outside the target of a library built for alpha chains; its clone size means little. The chain joins TRBV7-8 to TRBJ2-1, with D unclear. CDR1 and CDR2 (germline): SGHVS, FQNEAQ. The CDR3 has 17 residues. V lost 1 base to trimming and J lost 0 bases, with 13 bases between them. CDR3 nucleotides: TGTGCCAGCAGCTTAGACCCCGTACCCGCCTCCTACAATGAGCAGTTCTTC. Its translation: CASSLDPVPASYNEQFF. The whole variable domain, remainder taken from reference TRBV7-8 and TRBJ2-1, is GAGVSQSPRYKVAKRGQDVALRCDPISGHVSLFWYQQALGQGPEFLTYFQNEAQLDKSGLPSDRFFAERPEGSVSTLKIQRTQQEDSAVYLCASSLDPVPASYNEQFFGPGTRLTVL.

In this sample, this clonotype turned up many times. For a library built for alpha chains, this beta chain is a stray read; little rests on its size. The chain carries TRBV4-3 and TRBJ2-1; D uncertain. V dropped 3 bases and J dropped 2 bases, with 11 bases sitting between them. The CDR3 has 15 residues. CDR1 and CDR2 (germline): LGHNA, YSLEER. Written as DNA, the CDR3 is TGCGCCAGCAGCCAGCTTAGAACCCCCTACAATGAGCAGTTCTTC. As protein: CASSQLRTPYNEQFF.

This clonotype was seen ten or more times. In a library made to pick up alpha chains, this beta chain is a stray read with a size that means little. The chain couples TRBV28 to TRBJ2-1; a weak D match, TRBD1 (6 bases). The V and J ends lost 2 bases and 10 bases respectively, with 12 bases between them. The germline gives CDR1 MDHEN, CDR2 SYDVKM. The CDR3 runs 13 residues. CDR3 region: CASSLGGPREQFF. DNA for the CDR3: TGTGCCAGCAGTTTAGGGGGCCCCCGGGAGCAGTTCTTC. The complete variable domain, with remaining parts taken from reference TRBV28 and TRBJ2-1, reads DVKVTQSSRYLVKRTGEKVFLECVQDMDHENMFWYRQDPGLGLRLIYFSYDVKMKEKGDIPEGYSVSREKKERFSLILESASTNQTSMYLCASSLGGPREQFFGPGTRLTVL.